The 6 T cell receptor beta chains listed next were all sequenced from one sample in a study of blood T cell repertoires in COVID-19. The repertoire was sequenced with immunoSEQ multiplex PCR; TCRdb's copy has only in-frame clones and lacks some. Of about 200,000 clones listed, 75% to 85% are singletons. Material for sequencing was PBMCs or T cells enriched from blood (not recorded which). Receptors originate from a woman aged 50 to 60 with acute COVID-19.

This clone was counted between two and nine times. This chain joins TRBV3-1 (or the pseudogene TRBV3-2) and TRBJ2-1, with 12 bases fitting TRBD2. The V and J ends lost 0 bases and 6 bases, in that order; junction bases with no gene match: 9. In germline, CDR1 is LGHDT, CDR2 YNNKEL (reference sequence). CDR3 size: 18 residues. The DNA for the CDR3 is TGTGCCAGCAGCCAAGATTCGTCTAGCGGGGGGGAGGGCAATGAGCAGTTCTTC. Translating gives CASSQDSSSGGEGNEQFF.

The gene calls are TRBV14 and TRBJ1-6; D remains unclear. CDR3 length: 10 residues. Deletions cut 8 bases from V and 10 bases from J, with 6 bases between. Germline CDR1 and CDR2: SGHDN and FVKESK. For the CDR3, the DNA is TGTGCCAGCTTTATCTCACCCCTCCACTTT. Protein sequence: CASFISPLHF. The full variable domain, rest sourced from reference TRBV14 and TRBJ1-6, is EAGVTQFPSHSVIEKGQTVTLRCDPISGHDNLYWYRRVMGKEIKFLLHFVKESKQDESGMPNNRFLAERTGGTYSTLKVQPAELEDSGVYFCASFISPLHFGNGTRLTVT.

The V call is TRBV12-3 or TRBV12-4, the J call TRBJ2-7, with TRBD1 identical over 7 bases. V shed 6 bases and J 3 bases; nucleotides not matched to a gene: 2. CDR3 size: 12 residues. In DNA form, the CDR3 reads TGTGCCAGCAGCCGGACAGGCTACGAGCAGTACGTC. This encodes CASSRTGYEQYV.

V is TRBV6-5 and J is TRBJ1-2, with D perhaps TRBD1 (6 bases). The CDR3 sequence is 13 residues long. Per the germline V gene, CDR1 is MNHEY and CDR2 is SVGAGI. Deletions cut 10 bases from V and 8 bases from J, with 20 bases between. The DNA of the CDR3 is TGTGCCACCGAGAACAGGGAAAGCAGCGGCTACACCTTC. Its protein product is CATENRESSGYTF.

This chain joins TRBV6-2 or TRBV6-3 and TRBJ2-5; D might be TRBD1 (5 bases). Germline V gives CDR1 MNHEY, CDR2 SVGEGT. The CDR3 totals 16 residues. The V and J ends lost 0 bases and 0 bases respectively, with 11 bases between them. The CDR3: CASSYSKSDNQETQYF. CDR3 DNA sequence: TGTGCCAGCAGTTACTCGAAGTCGGACAACCAAGAGACCCAGTACTTC.

V is TRBV5-8 and J is TRBJ2-7; unclear D gene. This CDR3 spans 13 amino acids. V was pared by 0 bases and J by 3 bases, with 7 bases between. Germline lookup yields CDR1 SGHTS and CDR2 YDEGEE. CDR3 in amino acids: CASSLDVSYEQYV. The CDR3 DNA follows: TGTGCCAGCAGCTTGGACGTCAGCTACGAGCAGTACGTC.